There are a few counts of the clone carrying this T cell receptor beta chain. Its antigen is not identified. These data belong to a study of beta chain features in type 1 diabetes. Study context: All samples combined gave just under 110 million sorted cells for examination. Study observations and caveats: Shortening of TCRB CDR3s, moderate but significant, appeared in all four CD4+ subsets of Type 1 diabetes patients.

The CDR3 loop spans 14 amino acids. The germline CDR1 and CDR2 sequences are SGHRS and YFSETQ. Trimming removed 4 bases from V and 5 bases from J; junction bases left unmatched: 8. Using CD45RO/CCR7/CD25/CD127/CD95/CD27, CD4+ naive, central memory, regulatory and stem cell-like memory cells were sorted. Purity of each sorted population was above 95%. The whole isolated RNA underwent reverse transcription, so sequencing captured expressed TCRB transcripts. Profiled with immunoSEQ multiplex PCR; TCRdb holds only in-frame clones, not every one. The sample records under 200,000 clones, 7.5% to 9.5% being singletons.

The TCR comes from a woman aged 18-30 years with type 1 diabetes. The sequenced sample consisted of central memory CD4+ T cells from blood. The genes are TRBV5-1 and TRBJ2-5, with 7 positions matching TRBD2. The CDR3 region has the DNA TGCGCCAGCAGCCCAACGGGGGGTTTGGAGACCCAGTACTTC. It is translated as CASSPTGGLETQYF.